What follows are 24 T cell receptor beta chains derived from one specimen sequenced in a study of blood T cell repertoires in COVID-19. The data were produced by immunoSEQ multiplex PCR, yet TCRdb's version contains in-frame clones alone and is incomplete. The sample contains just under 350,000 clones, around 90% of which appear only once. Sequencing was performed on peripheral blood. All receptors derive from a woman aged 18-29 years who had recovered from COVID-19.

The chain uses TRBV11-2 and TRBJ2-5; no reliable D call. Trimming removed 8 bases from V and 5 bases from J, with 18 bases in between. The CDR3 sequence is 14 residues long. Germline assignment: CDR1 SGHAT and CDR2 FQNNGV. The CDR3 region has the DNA TGTGCCAGCGGCGGCGAGGCCCATGCTGAGACCCAGTACTTC. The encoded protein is CASGGEAHAETQYF.

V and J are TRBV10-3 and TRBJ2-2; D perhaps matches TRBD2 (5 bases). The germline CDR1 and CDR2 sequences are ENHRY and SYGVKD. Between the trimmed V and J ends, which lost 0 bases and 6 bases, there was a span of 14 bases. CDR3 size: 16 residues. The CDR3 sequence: CAISESGLLDPGELFF. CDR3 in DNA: TGTGCCATCAGTGAGTCTGGCCTACTAGACCCCGGGGAGCTGTTTTTT.

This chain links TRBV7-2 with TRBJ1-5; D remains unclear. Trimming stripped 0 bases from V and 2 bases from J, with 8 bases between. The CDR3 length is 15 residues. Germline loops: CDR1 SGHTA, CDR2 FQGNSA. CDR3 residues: CASSLALGGNQPQHF. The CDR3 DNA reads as TGTGCCAGCAGCTTAGCGCTCGGGGGCAATCAGCCCCAGCATTTT.

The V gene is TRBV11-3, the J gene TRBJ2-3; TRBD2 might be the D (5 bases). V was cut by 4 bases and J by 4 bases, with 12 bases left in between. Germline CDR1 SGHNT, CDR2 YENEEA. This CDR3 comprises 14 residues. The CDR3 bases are TGTGCCAGCAGCTCTAGAGAGGGCGCAGATACGCAGTATTTT. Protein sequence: CASSSREGADTQYF.

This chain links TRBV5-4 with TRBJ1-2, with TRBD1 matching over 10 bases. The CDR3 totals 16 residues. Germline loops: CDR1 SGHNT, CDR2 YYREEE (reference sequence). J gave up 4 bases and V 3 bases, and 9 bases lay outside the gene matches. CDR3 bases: TGTGCCAGCAGCTGGGCCGGGACAGGGGTGGCCTATGGCTACACCTTC. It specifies CASSWAGTGVAYGYTF.

The CDR3 bases are TGTGCCAGCAGTAGGGGACTAGCGGGAGCAGAGACCCAGTACTTC. It codes for CASSRGLAGAETQYF. This rearrangement joins TRBV7-2 to TRBJ2-5; TRBD2 aligns across 14 bases. The CDR3 loop spans 15 amino acids. Germline CDR1 and CDR2: SGHTA and FQGNSA. V trimming: 6 bases; J trimming: 4 bases; junction bases outside the gene matches: 4.

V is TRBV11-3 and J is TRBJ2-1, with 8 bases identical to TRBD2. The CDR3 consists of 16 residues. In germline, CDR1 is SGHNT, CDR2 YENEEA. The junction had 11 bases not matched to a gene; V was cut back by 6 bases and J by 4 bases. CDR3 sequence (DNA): TGTGCCAGCAGTCGACTAGCGAGAGCGGGTTACAATGAGCAGTTCTTC. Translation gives CASSRLARAGYNEQFF.

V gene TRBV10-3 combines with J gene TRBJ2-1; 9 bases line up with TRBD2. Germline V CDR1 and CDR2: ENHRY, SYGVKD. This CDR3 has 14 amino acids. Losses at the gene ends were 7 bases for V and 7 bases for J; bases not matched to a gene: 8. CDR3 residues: CAITSSGIRNEQFF. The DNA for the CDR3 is TGTGCCATCACCTCTAGCGGGATAAGAAATGAGCAGTTCTTC.

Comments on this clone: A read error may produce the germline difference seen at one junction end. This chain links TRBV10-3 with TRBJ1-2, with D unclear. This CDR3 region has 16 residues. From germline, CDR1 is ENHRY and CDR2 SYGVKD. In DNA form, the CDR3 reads TGTGCCATCAGCGAGTCCTTTGGCAGGTTTAACTATGGCTACACCTTC. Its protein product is CAISESFGRFNYGYTF.

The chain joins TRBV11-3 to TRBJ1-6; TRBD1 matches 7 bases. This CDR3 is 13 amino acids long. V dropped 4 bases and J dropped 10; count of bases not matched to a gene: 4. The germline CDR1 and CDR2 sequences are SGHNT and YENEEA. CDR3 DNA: TGTGCCAGCAGCTACAGGGGAGGATCACCCCTCCACTTT. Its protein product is CASSYRGGSPLHF.

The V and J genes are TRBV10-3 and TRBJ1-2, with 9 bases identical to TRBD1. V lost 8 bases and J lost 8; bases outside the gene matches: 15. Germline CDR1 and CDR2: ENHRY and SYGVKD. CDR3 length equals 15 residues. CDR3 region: CAIRDLGQGSRGYTF. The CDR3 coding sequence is TGTGCCATCCGAGATTTGGGACAGGGTAGTAGGGGCTACACCTTC.

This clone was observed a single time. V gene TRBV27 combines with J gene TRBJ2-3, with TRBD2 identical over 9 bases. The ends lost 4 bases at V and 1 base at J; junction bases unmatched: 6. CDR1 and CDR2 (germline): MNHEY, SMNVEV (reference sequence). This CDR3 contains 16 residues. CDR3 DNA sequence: TGTGCCAGCAGTTCCTCCTTAGCGGGAGGCACAGATACGCAGTATTTT. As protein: CASSSSLAGGTDTQYF.

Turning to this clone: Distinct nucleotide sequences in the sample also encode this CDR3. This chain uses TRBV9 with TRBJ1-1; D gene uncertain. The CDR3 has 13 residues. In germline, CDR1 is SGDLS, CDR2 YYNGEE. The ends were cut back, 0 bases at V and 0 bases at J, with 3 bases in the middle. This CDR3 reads CASSVAVNTEAFF. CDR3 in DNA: TGTGCCAGCAGCGTAGCGGTGAACACTGAAGCTTTCTTT.

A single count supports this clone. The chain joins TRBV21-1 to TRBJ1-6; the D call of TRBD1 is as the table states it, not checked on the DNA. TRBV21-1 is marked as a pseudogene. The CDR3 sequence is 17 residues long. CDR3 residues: CASSKVGLDRLKSPLHF. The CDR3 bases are TGTGCCAGCAGCAAAGTGGGGCTCGACAGGCTCAAATCACCCCTCCACTTT.

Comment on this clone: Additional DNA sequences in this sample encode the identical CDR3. The CDR3, as DNA: TGCGCCAGCAGCCCCGGGACAGGGGGCACCGGGGAGCTGTTTTTT. Translating gives CASSPGTGGTGELFF. The chain combines TRBV4-3 with TRBJ2-2, with 11 nucleotides matching TRBD1. Per germline, CDR1 LGHNA and CDR2 YSLEER. With V trimmed by 4 bases and J by 4 bases, 2 bases remained unmatched. The CDR3 contains 15 residues.

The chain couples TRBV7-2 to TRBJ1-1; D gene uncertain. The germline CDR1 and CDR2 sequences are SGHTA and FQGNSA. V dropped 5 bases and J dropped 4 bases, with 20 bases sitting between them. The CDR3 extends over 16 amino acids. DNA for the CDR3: TGTGCCAGCAGCGCCAACCGGGAGGTCGTTGGCACTGAAGCTTTCTTT. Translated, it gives CASSANREVVGTEAFF.

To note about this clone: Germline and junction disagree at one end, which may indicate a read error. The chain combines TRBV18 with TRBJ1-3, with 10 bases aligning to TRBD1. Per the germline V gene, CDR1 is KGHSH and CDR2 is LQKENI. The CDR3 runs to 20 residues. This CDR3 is CASSPAPGQGLPRRGSTIYF. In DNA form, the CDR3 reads TGTGCCAGCTCACCGGCACCGGGACAGGGGTTACCCCGACGCGGAAGCACCATATATTTT.

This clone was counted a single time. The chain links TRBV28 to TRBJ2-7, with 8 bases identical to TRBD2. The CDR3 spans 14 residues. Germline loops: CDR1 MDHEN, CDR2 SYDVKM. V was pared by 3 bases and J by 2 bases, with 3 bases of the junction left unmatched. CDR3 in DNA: TGTGCCAGCAGTTTGTCCGGGAGGGCCTACGAGCAGTACGTC. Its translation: CASSLSGRAYEQYV.

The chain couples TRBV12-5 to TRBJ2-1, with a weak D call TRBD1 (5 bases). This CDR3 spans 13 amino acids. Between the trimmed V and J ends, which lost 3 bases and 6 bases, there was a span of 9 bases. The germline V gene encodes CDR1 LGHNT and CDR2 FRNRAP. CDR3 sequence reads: CASGLAGRNEQFF. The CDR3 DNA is TGTGCTAGTGGTTTAGCAGGGCGCAATGAGCAGTTCTTC. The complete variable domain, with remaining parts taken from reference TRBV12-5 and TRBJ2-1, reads DARVTQTPRHKVTEMGQEVTMRCQPILGHNTVFWYRQTMMQGLELLAYFRNRAPLDDSGMPKDRFSAEMPDATLATLKIQPSEPRDSAVYFCASGLAGRNEQFFGPGTRLTVL.

CDR3 residues: CASRRGYSNQPQHF. CDR3 coding DNA: TGTGCCAGTCGCCGGGGTTATAGCAATCAGCCCCAGCATTTT. The gene calls are TRBV21-1 and TRBJ1-5. TRBV21-1 is termed a pseudogene. This CDR3 is built from 14 residues.

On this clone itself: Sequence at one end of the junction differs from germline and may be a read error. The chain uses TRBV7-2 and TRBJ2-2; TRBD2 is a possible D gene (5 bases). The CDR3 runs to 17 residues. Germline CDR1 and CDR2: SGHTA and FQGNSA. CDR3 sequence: CASSLAVGGTNTGELFF. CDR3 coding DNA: TGTGCCAGCAGCCTAGCAGTTGGCGGTACGAACACCGGGGAGCTGTTTTTT.

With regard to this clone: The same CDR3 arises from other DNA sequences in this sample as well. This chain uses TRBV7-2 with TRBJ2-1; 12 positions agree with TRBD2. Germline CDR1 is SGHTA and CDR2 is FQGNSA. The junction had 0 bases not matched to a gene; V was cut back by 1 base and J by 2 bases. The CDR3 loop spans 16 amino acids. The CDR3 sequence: CASSLGTSGAYNEQFF. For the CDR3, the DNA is TGTGCCAGCAGCTTAGGGACTAGCGGGGCCTACAATGAGCAGTTCTTC.

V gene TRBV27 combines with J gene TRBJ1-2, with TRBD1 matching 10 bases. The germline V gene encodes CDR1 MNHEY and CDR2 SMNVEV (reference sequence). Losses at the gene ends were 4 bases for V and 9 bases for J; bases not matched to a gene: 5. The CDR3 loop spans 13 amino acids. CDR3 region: CASSSTGGLRYTF. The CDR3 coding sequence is TGTGCCAGCAGTTCGACAGGGGGCCTCCGCTACACCTTC.

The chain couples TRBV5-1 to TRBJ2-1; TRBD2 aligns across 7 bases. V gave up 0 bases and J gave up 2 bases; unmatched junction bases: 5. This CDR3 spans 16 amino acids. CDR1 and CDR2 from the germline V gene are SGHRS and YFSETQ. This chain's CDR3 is CASSLAGRTTYNEQFF. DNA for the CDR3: TGCGCCAGCAGCTTGGCCGGGAGGACCACCTACAATGAGCAGTTCTTC. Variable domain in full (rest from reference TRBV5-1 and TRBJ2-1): KAGVTQTPRYLIKTRGQQVTLSCSPISGHRSVSWYQQTPGQGLQFLFEYFSETQRNKGNFPGRFSGRQFSNSRSEMNVSTLELGDSALYLCASSLAGRTTYNEQFFGPGTRLTVL.